The next 21 T cell receptor beta chains were all read from a single sample in a study of blood T cells in healthy people across ages. Primers used in a second PCR of about 7 to 12 cycles were a sample-barcoded 5' primer and a J-beta primer mix. One entry per CDR3 protein results from TCRdb running MiXCR on the 5' RACE reads. The sample records about 640,000 distinct CDR3 sequences, 58% being singletons. The sequenced sample was blood. The receptors stem from a man in his 60s in good health.

This CDR3 reads CSARETRDSGEKLFF. CDR3 nucleotide sequence: TGCAGTGCTAGAGAGACCCGGGACAGCGGCGAAAAACTGTTTTTT. The chain carries TRBV20-1 and TRBJ1-4; 7 nucleotides agree with TRBD1. Losses at the gene ends were 0 bases for V and 8 bases for J; bases not matched to a gene: 9. The CDR3 consists of 15 residues. Looked up from germline, CDR1 is DFQATT and CDR2 is SNEGSKA (reference sequence).

The chain employs TRBV4-2 and TRBJ1-2; D is undetermined. The CDR3 contains 14 residues. Germline CDR1 and CDR2: LGHNA and YNFKEQ. Trimming removed 1 base from V and 4 bases from J, with 10 bases in between. For the CDR3, the DNA is TGTGCCAGCAGCCAAGGGGAGCCTCTCTATGGCTACACCTTC. It encodes CASSQGEPLYGYTF.

The chain recombines TRBV27 with TRBJ1-5; D gene uncertain. With 0 bases removed from V and 3 bases from J, the gap between germline ends came to 9 bases. CDR1 is MNHEY, CDR2 SMNVEV, per germline (reference sequence). This CDR3 contains 15 residues. Here the CDR3 reads CASSLSRQLNQPQHF. For the CDR3, the DNA is TGTGCCAGCAGTTTATCTCGACAACTCAATCAGCCCCAGCATTTT.

The chain employs TRBV20-1 and TRBJ2-7, with TRBD1 matching over 8 bases. Germline loops: CDR1 DFQATT, CDR2 SNEGSKA (reference sequence). This CDR3 is built from 13 residues. V lost 2 bases and J lost 4; bases outside the gene matches: 4. The CDR3 sequence: CSARTTGAYEQYF. For the CDR3, the DNA is TGCAGTGCTAGAACGACAGGGGCTTACGAGCAGTACTTC.

V usage is TRBV12-3 or TRBV12-4 and J usage is TRBJ2-2; D is uncertain. The ends were cut back, 8 bases at V and 3 bases at J, with 13 bases in the middle. CDR3 size: 14 residues. The CDR3 spells CASQGLADTGELFF. CDR3 nucleotides: TGTGCCAGCCAAGGGTTGGCCGACACCGGGGAGCTGTTTTTT.

The chain links TRBV6-1 to TRBJ2-6, with D unresolved. The CDR3 runs to 16 residues. Looked up from germline, CDR1 is MNHNS and CDR2 is SASEGT. V lost 3 bases and J 2 bases, leaving 11 bases between the germline ends. CDR3 amino acids: CASSEAGRAGANVLTF. In DNA form, the CDR3 reads TGTGCCAGCAGTGAGGCCGGCAGAGCTGGGGCCAACGTCCTGACTTTC.

This clonotype has a handful of counts. This chain's CDR3 is CSARPRTGLDYEQYF. The CDR3 nucleotides are TGCAGTGCTAGACCAAGGACAGGGCTCGACTACGAGCAGTACTTC. This chain joins TRBV20-1 and TRBJ2-4; 8 bases line up with TRBD1. The tail of the sequence fits TRBJ2-7 better, so the J call may be wrong. Looked up from germline, CDR1 is DFQATT and CDR2 is SNEGSKA (reference sequence). This CDR3 comprises 15 residues.

This clonotype is a singleton in its sample. CDR3 sequence (DNA): TGCAGTGCTAGAGTACAGGGAGGTGAAAAACTGTTTTTT. Encoded protein: CSARVQGGEKLFF. The genes are TRBV20-1 and TRBJ1-4; TRBD1 is a possible D gene (6 bases). CDR3 size: 13 residues. V was pared by 1 base and J by 7 bases, with 10 bases between. CDR1 and CDR2 from the germline V gene are DFQATT and SNEGSKA (reference sequence).

To note about this clonotype: The germline gene is not matched at one end of the junction; a read error may be the cause. As DNA, the CDR3 is TGTGCCAGCAGCCCAGACTTAACCTACAAGCAGTACTTC. It yields the protein CASSPDLTYKQYF. V is TRBV9 and J is TRBJ2-7; unclear D gene. The CDR3 spans 13 residues. The germline gives CDR1 SGDLS, CDR2 YYNGEE.

The table lists this clonotype with a few counts. The chain joins TRBV5-1 to TRBJ1-4, with D perhaps TRBD1 (6 bases). Looked up from germline, CDR1 is SGHRS and CDR2 is YFSETQ. The V end lost 4 bases, the J end lost 6 bases, and 13 bases lay between the germline ends. This CDR3 contains 14 residues. In DNA, the CDR3 is TGCGCCAGCAGCCGAGGGGGTTTCGATGAAAAACTGTTTTTT. Protein: CASSRGGFDEKLFF.

In DNA, the CDR3 is TGTGCCAGCAGCCCTTTAGCGGGGTTGGGGGAGACCCAGTACTTC. This encodes CASSPLAGLGETQYF. V usage is TRBV9 and J usage is TRBJ2-5, with 8 bases identical to TRBD2. Trimming at V came to 4 bases and at J to 5 bases, leaving 10 bases not matched to a gene. This CDR3 is built from 15 residues. Germline V gene lookup returns CDR1 SGDLS and CDR2 YYNGEE.

V usage is TRBV10-3 and J usage is TRBJ1-2; D remains ambiguous. V was pared by 0 bases and J by 6 bases, with 11 bases between. The CDR3 loop spans 14 amino acids. Germline V gene sequence: CDR1 ENHRY, CDR2 SYGVKD. CDR3 bases: TGTGCCATCAGTGAGTCAGCCGGGCGGAATGGCTACACCTTC. Its translation: CAISESAGRNGYTF.

The V gene is TRBV5-1, the J gene TRBJ2-3, with D uncertain. The CDR3 covers 15 residues. V lost 0 bases and J 4 bases, leaving 12 bases between the germline ends. The germline CDR1 and CDR2 sequences are SGHRS and YFSETQ. CDR3 sequence reads: CASSLDPNSADTQYF. The CDR3 coding sequence is TGCGCCAGCAGCTTGGACCCTAACAGCGCAGATACGCAGTATTTT.

This clonotype was found once. The V and J genes are TRBV29-1 and TRBJ2-3, with D possibly TRBD2 on 5 matching bases. This CDR3 region has 15 residues. The V gene's germline CDR1 is SQVTM and CDR2 ANQGSEA. V dropped 2 bases and J dropped 5 bases, with 17 bases sitting between them. In DNA form, the CDR3 reads TGCAGCGTTGAACCCGACCCCACTGGAGGAGATACGCAGTATTTT. Residues: CSVEPDPTGGDTQYF.

The gene calls are TRBV29-1 and TRBJ2-7; D unclear. This CDR3 region has 13 residues. The germline V gene has CDR1 SQVTM and CDR2 ANQGSEA. Trimming stripped 4 bases from V and 0 bases from J, with 10 bases between. CDR3: CSVARADSYEQYF. The CDR3 DNA follows: TGCAGCGTTGCACGCGCAGACTCCTACGAGCAGTACTTC.

The CDR3 sequence is CSVENRGGTDTQYF. The CDR3 DNA reads TGCAGCGTTGAAAACCGGGGGGGCACAGATACGCAGTATTTT. The rearrangement links TRBV29-1 to TRBJ2-3; 7 bases line up with TRBD2. V trimming: 2 bases; J trimming: 1 base; junction bases outside the gene matches: 3. The length of the CDR3 is 14 residues. In germline, CDR1 is SQVTM, CDR2 ANQGSEA.

There are a few counts of this clonotype. This chain connects TRBV12-3 or TRBV12-4 to TRBJ2-5; TRBD1 agrees at 9 bases. Gene TRBJ2-7 matches the end of the DNA better, so the J call may be wrong. This CDR3 spans 17 amino acids. The CDR3 nucleotides read TGTGCCAGCACCCTTCATGTTCTGGGACAGGGTATCGACGAGCAGTACTTC. Its protein product is CASTLHVLGQGIDEQYF.

The sample holds a few counts of this clonotype. This chain uses TRBV12-3 or TRBV12-4 with TRBJ1-4, with D maybe TRBD1 (5 bases). The CDR3 covers 15 residues. V lost 5 bases, J lost 8 bases, and 18 bases lay in between. The CDR3 loop reads CASSPAGAGYEKLFF. CDR3 DNA sequence: TGTGCCAGCAGTCCCGCCGGGGCAGGGTACGAAAAACTGTTTTTT.

The chain recombines TRBV3-1 with TRBJ1-2; no clear D gene. V lost 0 bases to trimming and J lost 6 bases, with 11 bases between them. In germline, CDR1 is LGHDT, CDR2 YNNKEL (reference sequence). This CDR3 region has 14 residues. The CDR3 nucleotides read TGTGCCAGCAGCCAAGAAGGCCGGAATCATGGCTACACCTTC. Residues: CASSQEGRNHGYTF.

This sequence joins TRBV6-1 and TRBJ1-5, with TRBD1 identical over 8 bases. The ends lost 3 bases at V and 5 bases at J; junction bases unmatched: 3. This CDR3 has 14 residues. Germline V lookup: CDR1 MNHNS, CDR2 SASEGT. This CDR3 reads CASSDRGPDQPQHF. The CDR3 DNA follows: TGTGCCAGCAGTGACAGGGGGCCGGATCAGCCCCAGCATTTT.

This chain joins TRBV3-1 and TRBJ2-6; 11 bases fit TRBD2. V dropped 5 bases and J dropped 0; count of bases not matched to a gene: 9. The CDR3 extends over 19 amino acids. Per the germline V gene, CDR1 is LGHDT and CDR2 is YNNKEL (reference sequence). CDR3 nucleotides: TGTGCCAGCAGCTCTGCTAGCGGGGGGCGGAGCTCTGGGGCCAACGTCCTGACTTTC. Translation: CASSSASGGRSSGANVLTF.